The T cell receptor (beta chain) under discussion was sequenced for a study of lymphopenia after photon versus proton radiotherapy. Regarding the study as a whole: Under photons, naive T cells and diversity fell while effector/memory populations rose. After the lymphocyte nadir, photon-treated repertoires showed oligoclonal expansion, especially of CD8+ Temra cells.

Generated by immunoSEQ multiplex PCR, the TCRdb table keeps only in-frame clones and is missing some. Among more than 45,000 clones, 92% were seen once, and the ten largest hold approximately 18%. This clone was counted once. Its antigen is currently unknown. The CDR3 contains 16 residues. The ends lost 6 bases at V and 6 bases at J; junction bases unmatched: 12. CDR1 and CDR2 (germline): SQVTM, ANQGSEA. This rearrangement joins TRBV29-1 to TRBJ1-4, with TRBD1 identical over 11 bases. This TCR came from a woman aged 40 to 49 with cholangiocarcinoma. This specimen was peripheral blood, taken from a patient treated with photon-based radiotherapy. The CDR3 sequence: CSVPGQGGRGYEKLFF. DNA of the CDR3: TGCAGCGTCCCGGGACAGGGGGGCCGTGGGTATGAAAAACTGTTTTTT. Supplemented by reference TRBV29-1 and TRBJ1-4, the full variable domain reads SAVISQKPSRDICQRGTSLTIQCQVDSQVTMMFWYRQQPGQSLTLIATANQGSEATYESGFVIDKFPISRPNLTFSTLTVSNMSPEDSSIYLCSVPGQGGRGYEKLFFGSGTQLSVL.